A single sample gave rise to the 3 T cell receptor beta chains below, sequenced in a study of breast tumors, draining lymph nodes, adjacent tissues. TCRdb fed the multiplex PCR reads into MiXCR, producing one record per CDR3 protein. This table has approximately 230,000 distinct CDR3 sequences, less than 35% appearing once. Samples came from axillary lymph nodes draining the breast cancer. Input material: axillary lymph node tissue. Receptor source: a female donor with breast cancer. Some clones in this sample may be carry-over from other donors' samples.

This clonotype was seen many times. V and J are TRBV28 and TRBJ1-2, with D tentatively TRBD1 (5 bases). The V gene's germline CDR1 is MDHEN and CDR2 SYDVKM. This CDR3 comprises 12 residues. V was clipped by 6 bases and J by 4 bases, with 9 bases between them. The CDR3 protein is CASREGPYGYTF. The CDR3 nucleotides are TGTGCCAGCAGAGAGGGGCCCTATGGCTACACCTTC.

This clonotype was counted between two and nine times. The chain combines TRBV11-2 with TRBJ2-3; either TRBD1 or TRBD2 may fit D (5 bases each). Germline CDR1 and CDR2: SGHAT and FQNNGV. The CDR3 contains 15 residues. V lost 0 bases and J 0 bases, leaving 7 bases between the germline ends. The CDR3 coding sequence is TGTGCCAGCAGCTTAGACGGGGCTAGCACAGATACGCAGTATTTT. Protein product: CASSLDGASTDTQYF.

Turning to this clonotype: It is likely a read error, because the conserved phenylalanine at the end of the CDR3 is missing. No DNA is shown, since the ends of the CDR3 on it are uncertain; the CDR3 is the one TCRdb lists. The chain carries TRBV7-9 and TRBJ2-1; TRBD1 is the table's D call and was not checked against the DNA. From germline, CDR1 is SEHNR and CDR2 FQNEAQ (reference sequence). The CDR3 contains 14 residues when both ends are counted. CDR3 sequence: CASSLYGGHNEQLS.